This TCR beta chain was retrieved from a study of beta chain features in type 1 diabetes (dated by TCRdb to about 2018). Concerning the study at large: Patients and healthy donors did not differ in mean age, gender distribution, total cell number or subset yield. A total of some 100,000,000 sorted cells were examined across all samples, and the number of cells per subset was strongly correlated with RNA yield. In the study, recently diagnosed type 1 diabetes patients and matched healthy donors were compared on the TCRB repertoires of their sorted circulating CD4+ T cell subsets. Regulatory and stem cell-like memory subsets were isolated from only 8 patients and roughly eight healthy donors, whereas naive and central memory subsets came from all 30 or so donors.

All of the isolated RNA was reverse transcribed with the High Capacity cDNA Reverse Transcription Kit, so expressed TCRB transcripts were sequenced. Naive, central memory and regulatory T cell samples underwent deep immunoSEQ sequencing, averaging about 3.3 million total reads per sample. Sorted cells were lysed in RLT buffer, and RNA was extracted using DNase-treated RNeasy Micro or Mini kits according to cell number. Each cell subset was processed separately to prevent cross-contamination, with patient and healthy donor samples processed together. TCRB sequences were amplified from cDNA with the immunoSEQ multiplex PCR, producing 87-bp fragments spanning the CDR3 region. Sequencing of the amplicons was performed on the Illumina HiSeq platform. Concerning the study's data processing: Synthetic template baselines were used to correct PCR bias computationally, reads within Hamming distance 2 were collapsed, and singletons that could not be merged were discarded. By aligning reads against IMGT, V, D and J genes, CDR3 length, and insertions or deletions at six rearrangement sites were assigned. Clonotype counts were normalized to sorted cell number within each subset before computing true diversity and Gini coefficients with the tcR R package. Repertoire sharing was quantified using the overlap coefficient calculated on TCRB nucleotide sequences. As a proxy for the pre-selection repertoire, out-of-frame TCRB sequences from naive cells were analyzed. The table comes from immuneACCESS by way of TCRdb, which keeps in-frame sequences with V and J called. Part of the clones is missing from these tables; in studies checked, under half for an unresolved V gene and the rest for unknown reasons. The V and J calls and clone size are taken from that table; D and trimming were inferred from the DNA. The sample table lists about 360,000 clones, roughly an eighth of them with a count of one. The top ten hold approximately 0.015% of the sample.

V loses 0 bases, J loses 5 bases, and the germline ends lie 23 bases apart. Counted from cysteine to phenylalanine, this CDR3 has 19 amino acids. Only CDR3 DNA is held: 57 bases, read in frame from base 1. CDR1 and CDR2 are drawn from the germline V gene: LGHNA, YSLEER. Each donor gave one peripheral blood draw, roughly 120 mL on average, collected into heparinised tubes. A BD FACSAria II was used to sort naive, central memory, regulatory and stem cell-like memory CD4+ T cells with a panel that included CD45RO, CCR7, CD25, CD127, CD95 and CD27. Purity was above 95% for every sorted population. Right away, PBMCs were isolated by Lymphoprep density gradient centrifugation and were stained directly, with no culture step. Samples were stained and sorted in pairs, with one healthy donor and one patient per experiment, so that batch effects were minimized. The study at large found these results: Because cDNA was sequenced instead of genomic DNA, highly expressing activated cells could be over-represented, though the groups showed no difference in activation or CD3 levels. Naive, central memory and regulatory TCRB repertoires appeared more similar among patients than among healthy donors. A moderate but significant shortening of TCRB CDR3 length was observed in type 1 diabetes patients in all four CD4+ subsets. At VDJ recombination sites, type 1 diabetes patients had fewer insertions and more deleted nucleotides, which implies abnormalities in thymic rearrangement. PCR might favor shorter templates, but patient and control samples were amplified and corrected together, so any skew would affect both groups equally. Only small numbers of individuals were included in the HLA sub-analyses, which left unresolved whether HLA type had any influence on TCRB rearrangement.

With regard to this clone: Its antigen remains unidentified. Base qualities are not recorded, but no much larger clone differs from it by a single base.

Sequenced material: naive CD4+ T cells from blood. The sample's cell subset or site, from its label and the paper: true naive CD4+ T cells. The chain links TRBV4-3 with TRBJ1-5, with the D gene not clear enough to name. This TCR came from a man aged 18 to 29 in good health. The DNA is as follows: TGCGCCAGCAGCCAAGAAACTTGGTCGCTGCCAGGCGTGTATCAGCCCCAGCATTTT. This yields the protein CASSQETWSLPGVYQPQHF.